The T cell receptor (beta chain) described here comes from a study of T cells after yellow fever vaccination. Study summary: The authors prepared low-cell-number fractions using SMART-Seq v4 Ultra Low Input. Study conclusions and caveats: Abundant clonotypes from the bulk population could get into FACS-sorted repertoires as contaminants.

TCRdb processed the 5' RACE reads anew with MiXCR; each CDR3 protein has one entry. The repertoire has about 340,000 distinct CDR3 sequences, about 4% of them found once; the top ten carry approximately 24%. V was shortened by 5 bases and J by 1 base, with 9 bases between the two germline ends. Germline lookup yields CDR1 ENHRY and CDR2 SYGVKD. The CDR3 contains 14 residues. This clonotype was picked up many times. The antigen is unknown. This chain links TRBV10-3 with TRBJ2-1; tentative D call: TRBD1 (6 bases). The sequencing used PBMCs, collected 5 days after the yellow fever booster vaccination. The receptor comes from a man younger than 35 who received the YFV17D yellow fever vaccine. This CDR3 is CAISTRGSYNEQFF. In DNA, the CDR3 is TGTGCCATCAGTACCAGGGGTTCCTACAATGAGCAGTTCTTC.